This TCR beta chain was documented in a study of beta chain features in type 1 diabetes (dated by TCRdb to 2016 to 2019). Looking at the study overall: Mean age, gender distribution, total cell number and subset yield did not differ between patients and healthy donors. The study compared TCRB repertoires of sorted circulating CD4+ T cell subsets between recently diagnosed type 1 diabetes patients and matched healthy donors. Naive and central memory subsets were obtained from all 30 or so donors, but regulatory and stem cell-like memory subsets were isolated from only 8 patients and roughly 8 healthy donors. A total of around 110,000,000 sorted cells were examined across all samples, and a strong correlation was observed between cell number per subset and RNA yield. Broad study findings and their caveats: A moderate but significant shortening of TCRB CDR3 length was observed in type 1 diabetes patients in all four CD4+ subsets. The naive, central memory and regulatory TCRB repertoires appeared to resemble one another more closely among patients than among healthy donors. Shorter templates might be favored by PCR, yet because patient and control samples were amplified and corrected together, any such skew would affect both groups equally. HLA sub-analyses involved small numbers of individuals, so any influence of HLA type on TCRB rearrangement remained unresolved. Fewer insertions and more nucleotide deletions at VDJ recombination sites were observed in patients with type 1 diabetes, implying thymic rearrangement abnormalities. Because cDNA was sequenced instead of genomic DNA, activated cells with high expression could be over-represented, although the groups did not differ in activation or CD3 levels.

Each donor gave one peripheral blood draw, about 100 mL on average, collected into heparinised tubes. A BD FACSAria II was used to sort naive, central memory, regulatory and stem cell-like memory CD4+ T cells with a panel that included CD45RO, CCR7, CD25, CD127, CD95 and CD27. Every sorted population had a purity above 95%. Right away, PBMCs were isolated by Lymphoprep density gradient centrifugation and were stained directly, with no culture step. To minimize batch effects, samples were stained and sorted in pairs, one healthy donor with one patient per experiment. On this clone itself: What antigen it recognizes has not been identified. Per-base quality was not reported, and no clone a single base away is much larger than it.

All of the isolated RNA was reverse transcribed with the High Capacity cDNA Reverse Transcription Kit, so expressed TCRB transcripts were sequenced. Naive, central memory and regulatory T cell samples underwent deep immunoSEQ sequencing, averaging approximately 3.5 million total reads per sample. Sorted cells were lysed in RLT buffer and RNA was extracted with DNase-treated RNeasy Micro or Mini kits, depending on cell number. Each cell subset was processed on its own to prevent cross-contamination, while patient and healthy donor samples were processed together. The immunoSEQ multiplex PCR was used to amplify TCRB sequences from cDNA, generating 87-bp fragments that spanned the CDR3 region. Sequencing of the amplicons was performed on the Illumina HiSeq platform. Concerning the study's data processing: Synthetic template baselines were used to correct PCR bias computationally, reads within Hamming distance 2 were collapsed, and singletons that could not be merged were discarded. By aligning reads against IMGT, V, D and J genes, CDR3 length, and insertions or deletions at six rearrangement sites were assigned. Within each subset, clonotype counts were normalized to sorted cell number, after which true diversity and Gini coefficients were computed with the tcR R package. The overlap coefficient, calculated on TCRB nucleotide sequences, was used to measure repertoire sharing. Out-of-frame TCRB sequences from naive cells were analyzed to stand in for the pre-selection repertoire. TCRdb took this table from immuneACCESS and kept in-frame rearrangements with V and J called. Such tables lack part of the clones; where checked against another copy, unresolved V genes explain under half of the gap, and the rest is unexplained. For V, J and clone size, that table is used; D and trimming come from the DNA. The sample contains roughly 150,000 clones, more than 60% of them found a single time. Around 0.08% of the sample lies in the top ten.

The CDR3 sequence holds 13 residues, the cysteine and phenylalanine included. Here the CDR3 DNA is all that survives: 39 bases in frame from base 1. Trimming takes 5 bases off V and 4 bases off J; junction bases not matched to a gene: 1. Looking up the germline V gene (reference sequence) yields CDR1 SEHNR and CDR2 FQNEAQ. The sequence joins TRBV7-9 to TRBJ1-1; 10 bases in the middle match TRBD1. Sequenced: naive CD4+ T cells from blood. According to the study, the label for this sample's cell subset or site signals: true naive CD4+ T cells. This receptor was obtained from a man aged 25 to 45 with type 1 diabetes. Read as DNA, the sequence is TGTGCCAGCAGCGGACAGGGGGGCACTGAAGCTTTCTTT. This encodes CASSGQGGTEAFF.